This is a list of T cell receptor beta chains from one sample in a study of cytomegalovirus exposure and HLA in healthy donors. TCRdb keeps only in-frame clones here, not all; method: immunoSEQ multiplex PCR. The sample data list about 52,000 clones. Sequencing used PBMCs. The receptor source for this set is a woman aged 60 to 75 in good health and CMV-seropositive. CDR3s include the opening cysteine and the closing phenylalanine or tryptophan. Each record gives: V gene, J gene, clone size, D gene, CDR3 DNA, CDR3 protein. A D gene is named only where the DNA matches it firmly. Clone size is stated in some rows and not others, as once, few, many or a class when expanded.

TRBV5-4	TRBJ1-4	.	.	TGTGCCAGCAGCTCCGACGGGGTCACCAATGAAAAACTGTTTTTT	CASSSDGVTNEKLFF
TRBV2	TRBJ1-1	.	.	TGTGCCAGCAGGGAACACTCCATGAACACTGAAGCTTTCTTT	CASREHSMNTEAFF
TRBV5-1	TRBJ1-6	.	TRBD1	TGCGCCAGCAGCGGGCAGGGGGAGCCTTCACCCCTACACTTT	CASSGQGEPSPLHF
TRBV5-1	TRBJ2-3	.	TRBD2	TGCGCCAGCAGCTTGGTCCTACTAGCGGGGGGGCCCCCAGATACGCAGTATTTT	CASSLVLLAGGPPDTQYF
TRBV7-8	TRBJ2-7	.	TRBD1	TGTGCCAGCAGCTTCGGAGAACGACAGGGCCACGAGCAGTACTTC	CASSFGERQGHEQYF
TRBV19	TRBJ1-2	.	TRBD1	TGTGCCAGTAGTATAGCTGGGACAGGGGCGGTTTATGGCTACACCTTC	CASSIAGTGAVYGYTF
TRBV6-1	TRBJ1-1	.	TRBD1	TGTGCCAGCAGTGATTGGCAGGGGGCCACTGAAGCTTTCTTT	CASSDWQGATEAFF
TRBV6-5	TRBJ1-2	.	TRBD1	TGTGCCAGCAGCCGCTTAGGACAGGACTATGGCTACACCTTC	CASSRLGQDYGYTF
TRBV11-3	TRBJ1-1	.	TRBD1	TGTGCCAGCAGCCAGACAGGGGGGATCACTGAAGCTTTCTTT	CASSQTGGITEAFF
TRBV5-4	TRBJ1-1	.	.	TGTGCCAGCAGCAGGGGTGCCGGGTCGATGAACACTGAAGCTTTCTTT	CASSRGAGSMNTEAFF
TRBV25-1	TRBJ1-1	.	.	TGTGCCAGCCAATGGAGGGGGGGAACTGAAGCTTTCTTT	CASQWRGGTEAFF
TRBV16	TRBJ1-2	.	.	TGTGCCAGCAGCCAATCTCGGGGGTCTGTCTATGGCTACACCTTC	CASSQSRGSVYGYTF
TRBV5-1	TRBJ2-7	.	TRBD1	TGCGCCAGCAGCTTGGATCCGGGACAGTACTCCTACGAGCAGTACTTC	CASSLDPGQYSYEQYF
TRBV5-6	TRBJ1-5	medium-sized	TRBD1	TGTGCCAGCAGCTTGGCCGACAGGGGCCATCAGCCCCAGCATTTT	CASSLADRGHQPQHF
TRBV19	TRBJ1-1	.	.	TGTGCCAGTACCAAACAGGGGAACACTGAAGCTTTCTTT	CASTKQGNTEAFF
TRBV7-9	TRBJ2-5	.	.	TGTGCCAGCAGCCCTATGGCAGGCCGTTATCAAGAGACCCAGTACTTC	CASSPMAGRYQETQYF
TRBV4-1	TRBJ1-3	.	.	TGCGCCAGCAGCCAAGGACAGGCCAATTGGCTCGCCTCTGGAAACACCATATATTTT	CASSQGQANWLASGNTIYF
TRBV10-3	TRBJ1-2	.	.	TGTGCCATCAGTGAGCCCGGGGATGGCTACACCTTC	CAISEPGDGYTF
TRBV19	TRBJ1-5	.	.	TGTGCCAGTAGTCTTGGGACACCCATTAATCAGCCCCAGCATTTT	CASSLGTPINQPQHF
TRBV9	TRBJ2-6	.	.	TGTGCCAGCAGCGTAGAGGGAAGGGGGTCTGGGGCCAACGTCCTGACTTTC	CASSVEGRGSGANVLTF
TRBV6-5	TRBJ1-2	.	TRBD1	TGTGCCAGCAGTTACTCCGGGACAGGGAACTATGGCTACACCTTC	CASSYSGTGNYGYTF
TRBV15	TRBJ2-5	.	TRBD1	TGTGCCACCAGCGGGACAGGGGTCCCTCCCGAAGAGACCCAGTACTTC	CATSGTGVPPEETQYF
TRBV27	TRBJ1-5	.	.	TGTGCCAGCGGGTCGGCTAGTTGGCCCCAGCATTTT	CASGSASWPQHF
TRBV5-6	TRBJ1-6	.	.	TGTGCCAGCAGCTTGTTTCTGGGGACATTGGATTCACCCCTACACTTT	CASSLFLGTLDSPLHF
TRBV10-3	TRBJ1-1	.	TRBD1	TGTGCCATCACCCCGACGACAGGGGTACTAAACACTGAAGCTTTCTTT	CAITPTTGVLNTEAFF
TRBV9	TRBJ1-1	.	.	TGTGCCAGCAGCGTAGCGGGCAGGGTGGACGGTGAAGCTTTCTTT	CASSVAGRVDGEAFF
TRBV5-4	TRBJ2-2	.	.	TGTGCCAGCAGCTTGGATCGGAACACCGGGGAGCTGTTTTTT	CASSLDRNTGELFF
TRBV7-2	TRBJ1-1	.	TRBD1	TGTGCCAGCAGCCGGGACAGGGGCGAAAAAGCTTTCTTT	CASSRDRGEKAFF
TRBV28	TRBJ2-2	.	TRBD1	TGTGCCAGCAGTGCCGACAGGGGCGCCCTGTTTTTT	CASSADRGALFF